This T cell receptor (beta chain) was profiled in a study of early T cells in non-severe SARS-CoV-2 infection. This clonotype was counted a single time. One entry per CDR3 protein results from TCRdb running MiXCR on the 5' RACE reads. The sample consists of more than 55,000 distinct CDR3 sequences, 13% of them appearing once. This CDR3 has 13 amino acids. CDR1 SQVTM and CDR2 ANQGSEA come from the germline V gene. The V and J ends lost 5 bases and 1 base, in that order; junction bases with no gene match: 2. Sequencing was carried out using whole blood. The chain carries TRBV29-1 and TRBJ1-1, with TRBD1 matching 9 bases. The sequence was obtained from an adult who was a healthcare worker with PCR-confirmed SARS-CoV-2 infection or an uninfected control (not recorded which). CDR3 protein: CSVWDRANTEAFF. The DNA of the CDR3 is TGCAGCGTTTGGGACAGGGCGAACACTGAAGCTTTCTTT.